This is a list of T cell receptor beta chains from one sample in a study of cytomegalovirus exposure and HLA in healthy donors. Libraries were prepared by immunoSEQ multiplex PCR; TCRdb keeps only in-frame clonotypes and omits some of them. The sample data list some 34,000 clones. Source material: PBMCs. These receptors were taken from a woman aged 40 to 49 in good health and CMV-seropositive. Both conserved end residues are part of each CDR3. Fields, in order: V gene, D gene, J gene, CDR3 protein, CDR3 DNA. The D gene is left open where the match is weak.

>TRBV18|.|TRBJ2-3
CASSRLSGTTDTQYF
TGTGCCAGCTCACGTTTAAGCGGAACCACAGATACGCAGTATTTT
>TRBV6-5|TRBD2|TRBJ2-5
CASSYTSGGVQTQYF
TGTGCCAGCAGTTACACTAGCGGGGGCGTGCAGACCCAGTACTTC
>TRBV6-9|.|TRBJ2-7
CASSYRQGLLSEQYF
TGTGCCAGCAGTTATCGGCAGGGTCTTCTCTCCGAGCAGTACTTC
>TRBV20-1|.|TRBJ2-3
CSAPRADTQYF
TGCAGTGCTCCAAGAGCAGATACGCAGTATTTT
>TRBV28|TRBD2|TRBJ2-1
CASSVLRGGSDNEQFF
TGTGCCAGCAGTGTCCTACGGGGGGGCTCCGACAATGAGCAGTTCTTC
>TRBV9|.|TRBJ2-3
CASSVGQTGRGTDKQYF
TGTGCCAGCAGCGTAGGGCAGACAGGAAGGGGCACAGATAAGCAGTATTTT
>TRBV13|TRBD1|TRBJ2-7
CASSLAGTGSYEQYF
TGTGCCAGCAGCTTAGCGGGGACAGGGAGTTACGAGCAGTACTTC
>TRBV6-5|TRBD2|TRBJ2-7
CASSSLAGTICEQYF
TGTGCCAGCAGTTCCTTAGCGGGAACCATCTGCGAGCAGTACTTC
>TRBV7-9|TRBD2|TRBJ2-5
CASSFGGSGQETQYF
TGTGCCAGCAGCTTTGGGGGTAGCGGGCAAGAGACCCAGTACTTC
>TRBV7-2|.|TRBJ2-4
CASSPGASHQYF
TGTGCCTCCAGTCCAGGGGCCTCACACCAGTACTTC
>TRBV6-1|.|TRBJ1-1
CASHGTEAFF
TGTGCCAGCCACGGGACAGAAGCTTTCTTT
>TRBV30|TRBD2|TRBJ2-7
CAWRFGGSAYEQYF
TGTGCCTGGAGATTCGGCGGGAGCGCCTACGAGCAGTACTTC
>TRBV15|TRBD1|TRBJ2-1
CATTTGVNEQFF
TGTGCCACCACGACAGGGGTTAATGAGCAGTTCTTC
>TRBV7-9|.|TRBJ2-5
CASSLAGTQETQYF
TGTGCCAGCAGCTTGGCAGGGACTCAAGAGACCCAGTACTTC
>TRBV19|.|TRBJ1-2
CASSIGLIYGYTF
TGTGCCAGTAGTATAGGACTGATCTATGGCTACACCTTC
>TRBV15|TRBD1|TRBJ1-2
CATSDGQGNGYTF
TGTGCCACCAGCGACGGACAGGGGAATGGCTACACCTTC
>TRBV6-1|TRBD1|TRBJ2-2
CASSGRTGGRAGELFF
TGTGCCAGCAGTGGCCGGACAGGGGGTAGGGCCGGGGAGCTGTTTTTT
>TRBV9|.|TRBJ1-2
CASSGARIHGYTF
TGTGCCAGCAGCGGGGCCAGGATCCATGGCTACACCTTC